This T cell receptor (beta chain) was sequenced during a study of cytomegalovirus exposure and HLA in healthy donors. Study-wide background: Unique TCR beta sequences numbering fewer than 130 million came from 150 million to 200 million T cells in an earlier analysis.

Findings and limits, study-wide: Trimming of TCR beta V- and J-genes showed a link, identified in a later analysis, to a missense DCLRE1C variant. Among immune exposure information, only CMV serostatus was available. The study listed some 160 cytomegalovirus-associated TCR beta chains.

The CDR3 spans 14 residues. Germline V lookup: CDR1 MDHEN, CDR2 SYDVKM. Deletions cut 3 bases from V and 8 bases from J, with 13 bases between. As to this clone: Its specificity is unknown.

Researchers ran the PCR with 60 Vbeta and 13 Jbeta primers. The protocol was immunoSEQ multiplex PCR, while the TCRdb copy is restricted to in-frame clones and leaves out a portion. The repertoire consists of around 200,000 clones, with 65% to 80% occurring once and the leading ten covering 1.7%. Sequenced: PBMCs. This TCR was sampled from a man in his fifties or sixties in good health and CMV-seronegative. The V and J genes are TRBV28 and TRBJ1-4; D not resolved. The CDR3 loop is CASSFNGRIEKLFF. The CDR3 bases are TGTGCCAGCAGTTTCAATGGGCGTATCGAAAAACTGTTTTTT.